Presented here are 8 T cell receptor beta chains from one specimen sequenced in a study of shared clonotypes between healthy human individuals. Sequenced by immunoSEQ multiplex PCR; TCRdb stores in-frame clones only, minus some. There are 2 million to 3 million clones in the sample; 93% occur only once, and approximately 0.37% lies in the top ten. Sequenced material: naive CD4+ T cells from PBMCs. This sample's subset: CD45RA+ positively selected. The receptor source for this set is a man aged 18 to 30 in good health. Some clones in this sample may be carry-over from other donors' samples.

The genes are TRBV9 and TRBJ2-7; tentatively, D is TRBD2 (5 bases). The CDR3 is 15 residues long. Germline V gene data show CDR1 as SGDLS and CDR2 as YYNGEE. V was cut by 0 bases and J by 2 bases, with 12 bases left in between. The CDR3 coding sequence is TGTGCCAGCAGCGTAGGGGCGGACTCTACCTACGAGCAGTACTTC. Its protein is CASSVGADSTYEQYF.

The V and J genes are TRBV5-1 and TRBJ2-5; TRBD2 agrees at 16 bases. The CDR3 has 18 amino acids. V lost 4 bases and J lost 4; bases outside the gene matches: 10. Germline loops: CDR1 SGHRS, CDR2 YFSETQ. CDR3: CASSDPGLAGGVGETQYF. CDR3 DNA sequence: TGCGCCAGCAGCGACCCGGGACTAGCGGGAGGGGTGGGAGAGACCCAGTACTTC. The whole variable domain, remainder taken from reference TRBV5-1 and TRBJ2-5, is KAGVTQTPRYLIKTRGQQVTLSCSPISGHRSVSWYQQTPGQGLQFLFEYFSETQRNKGNFPGRFSGRQFSNSRSEMNVSTLELGDSALYLCASSDPGLAGGVGETQYFGPGTRLLVL.

This clone showed up just once. The rearrangement links TRBV6-5 to TRBJ2-4; D remains unclear. V lost 9 bases to trimming and J lost 9 bases, with 18 bases between them. This CDR3 has 13 residues. The V gene's germline CDR1 is MNHEY and CDR2 SVGAGI. The CDR3 reads CASSPQDPGIQYF. As DNA, the CDR3 is TGTGCCAGTTCTCCTCAAGATCCGGGCATTCAGTACTTC.

V usage is TRBV4-3 and J usage is TRBJ2-1; D unresolved. The V gene lost 0 bases and the J gene lost 5 bases, with 8 bases spanning the gap. The CDR3 has 14 amino acids. CDR1 and CDR2 from the germline V gene are LGHNA and YSLEER. The CDR3 DNA is TGCGCCAGCAGCCAAGAAATTCAGGACAATGAGCAGTTCTTC. Residues: CASSQEIQDNEQFF.

Note on this clone: Other DNA sequences from this sample encode an identical CDR3 as well. The rearrangement links TRBV28 to TRBJ2-7; 9 nucleotides align to TRBD2. CDR1 and CDR2 from the germline V gene are MDHEN and SYDVKM. Unmatched junction bases numbered 0, after V lost 3 bases and J lost 0 bases. The CDR3 extends over 14 amino acids. The CDR3 here is CASSLTSGSYEQYF. The DNA for the CDR3 is TGTGCCAGCAGTTTGACTAGCGGCTCCTACGAGCAGTACTTC.

V gene TRBV5-1 combines with J gene TRBJ2-2, with D tentatively TRBD1 or TRBD2 (5 bases each). Trimming cost V 4 bases and J 6 bases, with 19 bases left between them. The CDR3 is 16 residues long. Germline CDR1 reads SGHRS; CDR2 reads YFSETQ. The CDR3, as DNA: TGCGCCAGCAGCGAGACGGGTTCAGGGACCCCCGGGGAGCTGTTTTTT. Amino acids: CASSETGSGTPGELFF.

The CDR3 nucleotides are TGTGCCAGCATTAATGAGCTAGCGGGGATCGGGGAGCTGTTTTTT. As protein: CASINELAGIGELFF. This chain joins TRBV2 and TRBJ2-2; 9 nucleotides match TRBD2. The CDR3 contains 15 residues. Losses at the gene ends were 7 bases for V and 7 bases for J; bases not matched to a gene: 10. The germline V gene encodes CDR1 SNHLY and CDR2 FYNNEI.

The V call is TRBV7-7, the J call TRBJ2-1; 8 bases agree with TRBD2. The CDR3 has 14 residues. The junction had 6 bases not matched to a gene; V was cut back by 5 bases and J by 6 bases. The germline V gene encodes CDR1 SSHAT and CDR2 FNYEAQ (reference sequence). As DNA, the CDR3 is TGTGCCAGCAGCCCGCTTGCGGGGGGCAATGAGCAGTTCTTC. Its protein product is CASSPLAGGNEQFF.